Each of the 25 T cell receptor beta chains below was sequenced from the same sample in a study of shared clonotypes between healthy human individuals. Clones were sequenced by immunoSEQ multiplex PCR, and TCRdb holds only the in-frame ones, with some missing. The sample yields fewer than 400,000 clones, approximately 74% seen once. Sequencing was performed on memory CD4+ T cells sorted from blood. Subset specified: CD45RA-negative fraction. The receptor set was obtained from a man aged 25 to 40 in good health.

This chain connects TRBV5-1 to TRBJ2-3; 8 positions match TRBD1. V shed 4 bases, J shed 4 bases, and the junction held 5 bases outside the gene matches. This CDR3 contains 14 residues. Per the germline V gene, CDR1 is SGHRS and CDR2 is YFSETQ. CDR3: CASSQDRVPDTQYF. The CDR3 DNA follows: TGCGCCAGCAGCCAGGACAGGGTGCCAGATACGCAGTATTTT.

The rearrangement uses TRBV10-3 and TRBJ1-4; D uncertain. Looked up from germline, CDR1 is ENHRY and CDR2 is SYGVKD. V was trimmed by 8 bases and J by 3 bases, leaving 13 bases between them. The CDR3 totals 14 residues. The DNA for the CDR3 is TGTGCCATCTCCCTGGGTACTCCTAATGAAAAACTGTTTTTT. Translated, it gives CAISLGTPNEKLFF.

V gene TRBV10-3 combines with J gene TRBJ2-7; D might be TRBD1 or TRBD2, each matching 5 bases. CDR3 length: 15 residues. V lost 4 bases, J lost 3 bases, and 16 bases lay in between. CDR1 and CDR2 from the germline V gene are ENHRY and SYGVKD. The CDR3, as DNA: TGTGCCATCAGTGGGGGTGGGGGACCGTTCTACGAGCAGTACTTC. It codes for CAISGGGGPFYEQYF.

A word on this clone: This is likely an artifact of a read error, given a far larger clone one base away. Other DNA sequences in this sample translate to the same CDR3. The chain has TRBV6-6 and TRBJ2-3; 10 bases align to TRBD1. V dropped 0 bases and J dropped 3; count of bases not matched to a gene: 3. Germline-derived CDR1 and CDR2 are MNHNY and SVGAGI (reference sequence). The CDR3 sequence is 16 residues long. This chain's CDR3 is CASSYSRDRGTDTQYF. CDR3 in DNA: TGTGCCAGCAGTTACTCGAGGGACAGGGGTACAGATACGCAGTATTTT.

The chain recombines TRBV30 with TRBJ2-7; D is uncertain. There are 12 residues in the CDR3. CDR1 and CDR2 (germline): GTSNPN, SVGIG (reference sequence). Trimming took 1 base from V and 3 from J, leaving 7 bases between them. The DNA for the CDR3 is TGTGCCTGGAGTGAAAACGGCTACGAGCAGTACTTC. It codes for CAWSENGYEQYF.

The chain combines TRBV2 with TRBJ2-7; TRBD2 aligns across 10 bases. This CDR3 contains 15 residues. Germline trimming cut 7 bases from V and 4 bases from J; bases unmatched to any gene: 10. Germline CDR1 SNHLY, CDR2 FYNNEI. CDR3 coding DNA: TGTGCCAGCAAAAGCGGGAGGGCCCACTATTACGAGCAGTACTTC. This encodes CASKSGRAHYYEQYF.

The gene calls are TRBV11-2 and TRBJ2-7; tentatively, D is TRBD2 (5 bases). The CDR3 runs to 13 residues. Germline loops: CDR1 SGHAT, CDR2 FQNNGV. V was clipped by 5 bases and J by 5 bases, with 13 bases between them. This CDR3 reads CASSQLGGHEQYF. In DNA form, the CDR3 reads TGTGCCAGCAGCCAATTGGGCGGGCACGAGCAGTACTTC.

This chain connects TRBV19 to TRBJ2-2, with 9 bases aligning to TRBD2. Germline assignment: CDR1 LNHDA and CDR2 SQIVND (reference sequence). V was pared by 2 bases and J by 5 bases, with 3 bases of the junction left unmatched. The CDR3 is 15 residues long. The CDR3 DNA sequence: TGTGCCAGTAGTATACTAGCGGGAAAAACCGGGGAGCTGTTTTTT. The encoded protein is CASSILAGKTGELFF. Full variable domain (outside the CDR3, taken from reference TRBV19 and TRBJ2-2): DGGITQSPKYLFRKEGQNVTLSCEQNLNHDAMYWYRQDPGQGLRLIYYSQIVNDFQKGDIAEGYSVSREKKESFPLTVTSAQKNPTAFYLCASSILAGKTGELFFGEGSRLTVL.

V and J are TRBV2 and TRBJ2-5; 11 bases are a match to TRBD1. The CDR3 length is 15 residues. Germline V gene data show CDR1 as SNHLY and CDR2 as FYNNEI. The V and J ends lost 3 bases and 5 bases, in that order; junction bases with no gene match: 5. CDR3 bases: TGTGCCAGCAGTGATGGGGGACAGGGGGTCGAGACCCAGTACTTC. Protein product: CASSDGGQGVETQYF.

This clone came up a few times. The chain is built from TRBV7-2 and TRBJ2-3; 13 bases align to TRBD2. From germline, CDR1 is SGHTA and CDR2 FQGNSA. The J segment lost 2 bases and the V segment lost 3 bases, leaving 5 bases of the junction unmatched. This CDR3 is built from 17 residues. The CDR3 sequence is CASSFSGLAGLTDTQYF. The CDR3 nucleotides are TGTGCCAGCAGCTTTTCGGGACTAGCGGGGCTCACAGATACGCAGTATTTT.

Concerning this clone itself: Possible read error: a much larger clone is one base away. This chain uses TRBV18 with TRBJ2-5; the match to TRBD1 covers 9 bases. Germline CDR1 is KGHSH and CDR2 is LQKENI. Trimming at V came to 3 bases and at J to 5 bases, leaving 7 bases not matched to a gene. The CDR3 is 15 amino acids. The CDR3 protein is CASSPKDRGAETQYF. The CDR3 coding sequence is TGTGCCAGCTCACCGAAAGACAGGGGGGCGGAGACCCAGTACTTC.

The CDR3 protein is CASSIWTEKLFF. The CDR3 bases are TGTGCCAGTAGTATTTGGACGGAAAAACTGTTTTTT. V gene TRBV19 combines with J gene TRBJ1-4; D ambiguous. From germline, CDR1 is LNHDA and CDR2 SQIVND (reference sequence). The CDR3 has 12 amino acids. V dropped 3 bases and J dropped 8 bases, with 7 bases sitting between them.

V gene TRBV11-1 combines with J gene TRBJ2-7, with D hard to call. The CDR3 totals 13 residues. V shed 3 bases and J shed 3 bases, with 9 bases lying between them. CDR1 and CDR2 (germline): SGHAT, FQDESV (reference sequence). The CDR3 coding sequence is TGTGCCAGCAGCTTTGATCCTAGCTACGAGCAGTACTTC. Amino acid sequence: CASSFDPSYEQYF.

The chain links TRBV21-1 to TRBJ2-5; the DNA was not used to check the table's D call, TRBD2. TRBV21-1 is flagged as a pseudogene. This CDR3 region has 16 residues. CDR3 loop: CASSKLKREGRETQYF. The CDR3 DNA is TGTGCCAGCAGCAAACTAAAGCGGGAGGGCCGAGAGACCCAGTACTTC.

The genes are TRBV11-2 and TRBJ2-3; D call uncertain. From germline, CDR1 is SGHAT and CDR2 FQNNGV. The CDR3 contains 15 residues. The germline V and J ends were trimmed by 3 bases and 6 bases, with 16 bases remaining between them. For the CDR3, the DNA is TGTGCCAGCAGCTTGGGTGTTCTTGGCGGTGATACGCAGTATTTT. This translates into CASSLGVLGGDTQYF.

Worth noting for this clone: A much larger clone differs by one base, so this may be a read error. The same CDR3 can be traced to other DNA sequences in this sample. The chain employs TRBV30 and TRBJ1-4; D remains ambiguous. Trimming pared 3 bases from V and 8 bases from J, leaving 16 bases between. CDR3 size: 14 residues. CDR1 GTSNPN and CDR2 SVGIG come from the germline V gene (reference sequence). CDR3 sequence: CAWSGGGPGEKLFF. The CDR3 DNA reads TGTGCCTGGAGCGGAGGAGGGCCGGGGGAAAAACTGTTTTTT.

A remark on this clone: In the same sample, other DNA sequences code for this CDR3. The gene calls are TRBV5-1 and TRBJ2-1; 10 positions match TRBD2. Germline V gene lookup returns CDR1 SGHRS and CDR2 YFSETQ. The V gene end was trimmed by 6 bases and the J gene end by 5 bases; junction bases not matched to a gene: 5. There are 14 residues in the CDR3. The CDR3 nucleotides are TGCGCCAGCAAAAGGCTAGCGGGGGACAATGAGCAGTTCTTC. Translating gives CASKRLAGDNEQFF. The complete variable domain, with remaining parts taken from reference TRBV5-1 and TRBJ2-1, reads KAGVTQTPRYLIKTRGQQVTLSCSPISGHRSVSWYQQTPGQGLQFLFEYFSETQRNKGNFPGRFSGRQFSNSRSEMNVSTLELGDSALYLCASKRLAGDNEQFFGPGTRLTVL.

The V call is TRBV27, the J call TRBJ1-2; tentatively, D is TRBD1 (6 bases). The germline V gene encodes CDR1 MNHEY and CDR2 SMNVEV (reference sequence). V lost 6 bases, J lost 8 bases, and 16 bases lay in between. CDR3 length: 13 residues. The chain's CDR3 is CASSLHGGEGYTF. The CDR3 DNA reads as TGTGCCAGCAGCCTCCATGGGGGCGAGGGCTACACCTTC.

In nucleotides, the CDR3 is TGTGCCAGTAGTATAGGGACACCCAATCAGCCCCAGCATTTT. Residues: CASSIGTPNQPQHF. This rearrangement joins TRBV19 to TRBJ1-5, with a tentative D call TRBD1 (5 bases). Trimming removed 1 base at V and 3 bases at J, with 7 bases between. The germline CDR1 and CDR2 sequences are LNHDA and SQIVND (reference sequence). CDR3 length: 14 amino acids.

CDR3 nucleotide sequence: TGTGCCAGCAGCCCGGGCCGGGAGGGCCGGACAGATACGCAGTATTTT. Translated: CASSPGREGRTDTQYF. The genes are TRBV5-6 and TRBJ2-3; 8 nucleotides line up with TRBD2. Unmatched junction bases numbered 10, after V lost 4 bases and J lost 3 bases. The CDR3 covers 16 residues. Germline CDR1 reads SGHDT; CDR2 reads YYEEEE.

V and J are TRBV30 and TRBJ2-1; the D gene is possibly TRBD2 (5 bases). V lost 3 bases, J lost 10 bases, and 16 bases lay in between. The germline CDR1 and CDR2 sequences are GTSNPN and SVGIG (reference sequence). The CDR3 length is 13 residues. The DNA for the CDR3 is TGTGCCTGGAGACTAGGATTGTTGTCGGAGCAGTTCTTC. Its protein is CAWRLGLLSEQFF.

Remarks on this clone: The sample carries other DNA sequences with the same CDR3. The chain has TRBV19 and TRBJ2-1; TRBD2 matches at 10 bases. CDR3 length: 15 residues. Trimming took 3 bases from V and 10 from J; bases not matched to a gene: 9. Germline V lookup: CDR1 LNHDA, CDR2 SQIVND (reference sequence). The CDR3 DNA is TGTGCCAGTAGTATCTCACTAGCGGGATCGGGGGAGCAGTTCTTC. This encodes CASSISLAGSGEQFF.

The chain employs TRBV5-7 and TRBJ2-4; no clear D. TRBV5-7 is an ORF, and what it does is uncertain. V lost 3 bases and J lost 5, with 9 bases in between. The CDR3 covers 13 residues. CDR3 sequence (DNA): TGTGCCAGCAGCTCGTCTTTGGAAAACATTCAGTACTTC. Its translation: CASSSSLENIQYF.

The V gene is TRBV7-9, the J gene TRBJ2-5; 10 positions agree with TRBD2. J gave up 5 bases and V 5 bases, and 14 bases lay outside the gene matches. The CDR3 covers 17 residues. The germline V gene encodes CDR1 SEHNR and CDR2 FQNEAQ (reference sequence). CDR3 coding DNA: TGTGCCAGCAGCCCCAGGACTAGCGGATTTTTCGGGGAGACCCAGTACTTC. Translation: CASSPRTSGFFGETQYF.

This chain uses TRBV5-1 with TRBJ1-4; no definite D call. The CDR3 sequence is 14 residues long. V lost 4 bases to trimming and J lost 7 bases, with 14 bases between them. CDR1 and CDR2 from the germline V gene are SGHRS and YFSETQ. The CDR3 DNA reads as TGCGCCAGCAGCCCGGATCATCAGAGTGAAAAACTGTTTTTT. It codes for CASSPDHQSEKLFF. Using reference TRBV5-1 and TRBJ1-4 for the parts outside the CDR3, the full variable domain is KAGVTQTPRYLIKTRGQQVTLSCSPISGHRSVSWYQQTPGQGLQFLFEYFSETQRNKGNFPGRFSGRQFSNSRSEMNVSTLELGDSALYLCASSPDHQSEKLFFGSGTQLSVL.